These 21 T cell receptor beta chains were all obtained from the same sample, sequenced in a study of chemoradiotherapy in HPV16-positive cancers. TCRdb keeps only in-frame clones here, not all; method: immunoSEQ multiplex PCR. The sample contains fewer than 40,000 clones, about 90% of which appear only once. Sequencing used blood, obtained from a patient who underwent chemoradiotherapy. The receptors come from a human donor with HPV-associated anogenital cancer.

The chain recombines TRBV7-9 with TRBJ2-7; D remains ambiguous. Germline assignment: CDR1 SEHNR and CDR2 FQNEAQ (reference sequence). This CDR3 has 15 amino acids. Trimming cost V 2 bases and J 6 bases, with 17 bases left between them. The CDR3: CASSLLNSALAEQYF. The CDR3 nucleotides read TGTGCCAGCAGCTTATTGAATTCGGCGTTAGCCGAGCAGTACTTC.

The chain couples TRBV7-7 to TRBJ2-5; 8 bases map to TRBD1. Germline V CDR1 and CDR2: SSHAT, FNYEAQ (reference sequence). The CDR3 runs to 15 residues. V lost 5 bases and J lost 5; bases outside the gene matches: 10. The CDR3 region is CASSPTGGTRETQYF. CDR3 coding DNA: TGTGCCAGCAGCCCCACAGGGGGGACCCGGGAGACCCAGTACTTC.

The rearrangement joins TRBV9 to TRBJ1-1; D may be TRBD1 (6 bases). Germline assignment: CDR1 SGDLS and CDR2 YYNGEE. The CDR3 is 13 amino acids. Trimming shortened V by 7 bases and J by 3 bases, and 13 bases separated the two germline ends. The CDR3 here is CASARGGDTEAFF. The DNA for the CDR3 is TGTGCCAGCGCACGAGGGGGGGACACTGAAGCTTTCTTT.

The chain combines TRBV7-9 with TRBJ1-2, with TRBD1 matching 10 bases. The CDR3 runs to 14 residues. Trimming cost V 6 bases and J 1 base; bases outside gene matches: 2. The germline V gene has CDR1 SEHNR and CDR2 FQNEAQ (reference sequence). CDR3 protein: CASRDRGLNYGYTF. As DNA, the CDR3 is TGTGCCAGCAGAGACAGGGGGCTTAACTATGGCTACACCTTC.

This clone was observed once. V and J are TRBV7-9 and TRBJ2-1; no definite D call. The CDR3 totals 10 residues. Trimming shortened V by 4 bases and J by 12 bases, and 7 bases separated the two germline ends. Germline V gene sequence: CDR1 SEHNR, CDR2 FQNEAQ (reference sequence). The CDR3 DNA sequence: TGTGCCAGCAGCTCCCTAGGGCAGTTCTTC. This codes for CASSSLGQFF. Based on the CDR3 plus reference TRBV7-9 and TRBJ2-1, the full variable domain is DTGVSQNPRHKITKRGQNVTFRCDPISEHNRLYWYRQTLGQGPEFLTYFQNEAQLEKSRLLSDRFSAERPKGSFSTLEIQRTEQGDSAMYLCASSSLGQFFGPGTRLTVL.

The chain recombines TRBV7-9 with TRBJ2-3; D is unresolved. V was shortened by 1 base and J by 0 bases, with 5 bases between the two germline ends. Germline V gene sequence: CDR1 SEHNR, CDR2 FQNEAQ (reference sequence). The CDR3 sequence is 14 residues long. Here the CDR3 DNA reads TGTGCCAGCAGCTTAGTGGCGAGCACAGATACGCAGTATTTT. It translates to CASSLVASTDTQYF.

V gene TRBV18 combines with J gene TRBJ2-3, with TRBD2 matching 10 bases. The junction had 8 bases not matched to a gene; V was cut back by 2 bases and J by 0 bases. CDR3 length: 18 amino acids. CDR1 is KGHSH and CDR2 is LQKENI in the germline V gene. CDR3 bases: TGTGCCAGCTCACCAGTCGCCCTAGCGGGGGTGAGCACAGATACGCAGTATTTT. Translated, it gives CASSPVALAGVSTDTQYF.

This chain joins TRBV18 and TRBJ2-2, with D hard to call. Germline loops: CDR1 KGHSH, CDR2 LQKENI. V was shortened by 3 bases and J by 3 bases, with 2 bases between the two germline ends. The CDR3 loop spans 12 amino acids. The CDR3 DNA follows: TGTGCCAGCTCACCGGACACCGGGGAGCTGTTTTTT. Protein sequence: CASSPDTGELFF.

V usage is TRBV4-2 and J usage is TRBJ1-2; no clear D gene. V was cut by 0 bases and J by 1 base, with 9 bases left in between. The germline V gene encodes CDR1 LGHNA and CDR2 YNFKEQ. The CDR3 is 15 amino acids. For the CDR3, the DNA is TGTGCCAGCAGCCAAGATAGAACGGTTAACTATGGCTACACCTTC. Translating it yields CASSQDRTVNYGYTF.

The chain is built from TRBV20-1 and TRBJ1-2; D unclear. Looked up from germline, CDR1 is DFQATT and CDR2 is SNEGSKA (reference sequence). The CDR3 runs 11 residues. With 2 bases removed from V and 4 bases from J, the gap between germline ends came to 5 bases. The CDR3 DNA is TGCAGTGCTAGACAGGCCTATGGCTACACCTTC. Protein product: CSARQAYGYTF.

DNA of the CDR3: TGTGCCAGCAGCTCGAACGGACAGGGGACTGGAAACACCATATATTTT. Its protein is CASSSNGQGTGNTIYF. The chain is built from TRBV11-1 and TRBJ1-3; TRBD1 aligns across 9 bases. J was trimmed by 2 bases and V by 4 bases; bases with no gene match: 6. The CDR3 runs 16 residues. The germline CDR1 and CDR2 sequences are SGHAT and FQDESV (reference sequence).

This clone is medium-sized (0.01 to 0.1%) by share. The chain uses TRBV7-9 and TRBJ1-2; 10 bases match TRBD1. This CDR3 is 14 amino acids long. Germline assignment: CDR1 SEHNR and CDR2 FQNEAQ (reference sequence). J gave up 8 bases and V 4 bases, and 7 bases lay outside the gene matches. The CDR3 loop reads CASSYGQGGLGYTF. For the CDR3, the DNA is TGTGCCAGCAGCTACGGACAGGGGGGCTTAGGCTACACCTTC.

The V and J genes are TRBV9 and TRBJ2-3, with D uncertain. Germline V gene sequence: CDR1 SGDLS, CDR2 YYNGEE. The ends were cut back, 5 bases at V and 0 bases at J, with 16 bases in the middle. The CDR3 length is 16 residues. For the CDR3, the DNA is TGTGCCAGCAGGAGATCACCAGACTCTAGCACAGATACGCAGTATTTT. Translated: CASRRSPDSSTDTQYF.

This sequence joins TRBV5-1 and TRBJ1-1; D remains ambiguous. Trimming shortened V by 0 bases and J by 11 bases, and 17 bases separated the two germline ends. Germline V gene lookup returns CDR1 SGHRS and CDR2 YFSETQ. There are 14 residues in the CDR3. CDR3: CASSLELAPTGAFF. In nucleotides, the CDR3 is TGCGCCAGCAGCTTGGAGTTAGCTCCAACGGGGGCTTTCTTT.

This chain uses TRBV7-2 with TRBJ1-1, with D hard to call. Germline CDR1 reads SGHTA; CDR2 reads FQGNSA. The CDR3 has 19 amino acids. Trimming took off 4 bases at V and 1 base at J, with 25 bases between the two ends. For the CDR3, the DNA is TGTGCCAGCAGCTCCCATTTGGGGTTCACACGAGACCGGAACACTGAAGCTTTCTTT. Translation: CASSSHLGFTRDRNTEAFF. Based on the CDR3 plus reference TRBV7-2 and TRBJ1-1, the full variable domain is GAGVSQSPSNKVTEKGKDVELRCDPISGHTALYWYRQSLGQGLEFLIYFQGNSAPDKSGLPSDRFSAERTGGSVSTLTIQRTQQEDSAVYLCASSSHLGFTRDRNTEAFFGQGTRLTVV.

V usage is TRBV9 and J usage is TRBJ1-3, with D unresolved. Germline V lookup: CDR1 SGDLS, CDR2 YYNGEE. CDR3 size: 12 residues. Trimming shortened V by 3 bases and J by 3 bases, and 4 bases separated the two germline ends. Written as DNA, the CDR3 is TGTGCCAGCAGCGCTGATGGAAACACCATATATTTT. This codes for CASSADGNTIYF.

This CDR3 is CASSQLTSGGTDTQYF. CDR3 coding DNA: TGCGCCAGCAGCCAATTGACTAGCGGGGGCACAGATACGCAGTATTTT. The V gene is TRBV4-1, the J gene TRBJ2-3; 11 bases fit TRBD2. CDR3 size: 16 residues. The V gene end was trimmed by 2 bases and the J gene end by 1 base; junction bases not matched to a gene: 2. Germline loops: CDR1 MGHRA, CDR2 YSYEKL.

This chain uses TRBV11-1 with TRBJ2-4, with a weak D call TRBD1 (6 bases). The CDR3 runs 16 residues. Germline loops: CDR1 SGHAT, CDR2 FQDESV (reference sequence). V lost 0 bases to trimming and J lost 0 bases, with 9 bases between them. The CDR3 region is CASSLAGALAKNIQYF. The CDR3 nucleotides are TGTGCCAGCAGCTTAGCGGGGGCGCTAGCCAAAAACATTCAGTACTTC.

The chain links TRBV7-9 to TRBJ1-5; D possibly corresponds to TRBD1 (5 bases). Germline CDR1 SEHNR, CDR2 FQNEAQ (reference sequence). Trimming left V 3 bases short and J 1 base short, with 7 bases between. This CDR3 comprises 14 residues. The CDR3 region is CASSLGRSNQPQHF. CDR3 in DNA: TGTGCCAGCAGCTTGGGACGGAGCAATCAGCCCCAGCATTTT.

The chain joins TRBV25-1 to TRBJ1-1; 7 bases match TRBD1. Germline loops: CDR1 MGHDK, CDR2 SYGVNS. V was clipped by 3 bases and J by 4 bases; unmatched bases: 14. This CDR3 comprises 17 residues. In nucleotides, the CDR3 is TGTGCCAGCAGTGACCCGAAACAGGGGTTATTTGGCACTGAAGCTTTCTTT. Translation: CASSDPKQGLFGTEAFF.

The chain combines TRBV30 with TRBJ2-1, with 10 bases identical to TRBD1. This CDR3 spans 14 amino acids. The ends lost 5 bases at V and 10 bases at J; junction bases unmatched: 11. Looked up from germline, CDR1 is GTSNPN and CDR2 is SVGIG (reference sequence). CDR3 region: CAWGPGQGIGEQFF. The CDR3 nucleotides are TGTGCCTGGGGGCCGGGACAGGGGATCGGCGAGCAGTTCTTC. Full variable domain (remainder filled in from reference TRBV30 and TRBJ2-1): SQTIHQWPATLVQPVGSPLSLECTVEGTSNPNLYWYRQAAGRGLQLLFYSVGIGQISSEVPQNLSASRPQDRQFILSSKKLLLSDSGFYLCAWGPGQGIGEQFFGPGTRLTVL.